The 24 T cell receptor beta chains given below trace back to one sample, sequenced in a study of blood T cell repertoires in COVID-19. The assay was immunoSEQ multiplex PCR, and TCRdb's table has in-frame clones only and misses some. The repertoire holds 40,000 to 60,000 clones, with about 88% as singletons. The sample taken for sequencing was peripheral blood. The receptors stem from a human donor in a cohort sampled during active COVID-19.

This sequence joins TRBV6-1 and TRBJ1-1, with 10 bases lining up with TRBD1. The CDR3 is 15 residues long. The J segment lost 5 bases and the V segment lost 1 base, leaving 4 bases of the junction unmatched. The germline V gene encodes CDR1 MNHNS and CDR2 SASEGT. In nucleotides, the CDR3 is TGTGCCAGCAGTGAAGAGGGACAGGGGATGACTGAAGCTTTCTTT. Translating gives CASSEEGQGMTEAFF.

The chain joins TRBV9 to TRBJ1-6, with D perhaps matching TRBD1 (6 bases). The CDR3 runs to 17 residues. V lost 0 bases to trimming and J lost 3 bases, with 13 bases between them. Germline values: CDR1 SGDLS, CDR2 YYNGEE. CDR3: CASSVDQRGHYNSPLHF. Written as DNA, the CDR3 is TGTGCCAGCAGCGTAGACCAGCGGGGACACTATAATTCACCCCTCCACTTT. Together with reference TRBV9 and TRBJ1-6, the CDR3 gives the full variable domain: DSGVTQTPKHLITATGQRVTLRCSPRSGDLSVYWYQQSLDQGLQFLIQYYNGEERAKGNILERFSAQQFPDLHSELNLSSLELGDSALYFCASSVDQRGHYNSPLHFGNGTRLTVT.

J is TRBJ2-7 and V is TRBV7-2; a weak D match, TRBD1 (6 bases). The germline CDR1 and CDR2 sequences are SGHTA and FQGNSA. V was shortened by 6 bases and J by 2 bases, with 17 bases between the two germline ends. CDR3 length equals 15 residues. The CDR3 loop is CASRLTGFIAYEQYF. DNA of the CDR3: TGTGCCAGCAGGTTAACAGGGTTTATCGCCTACGAGCAGTACTTC.

This clone turned up a few times. The CDR3 here is CASSQVSAGVHEQYF. The CDR3, as DNA: TGTGCCAGCAGCCAAGTTTCAGCGGGAGTCCACGAGCAGTACTTC. The J gene is TRBJ2-7, the V gene TRBV4-2, with TRBD2 matching 8 bases. The CDR3 has 15 residues. V dropped 1 base and J dropped 5; count of bases not matched to a gene: 7. Germline-derived CDR1 and CDR2 are LGHNA and YNFKEQ.

The chain combines TRBV4-1 with TRBJ1-6; weak D call: TRBD1 (5 bases). The CDR3 has 16 amino acids. Germline lookup yields CDR1 MGHRA and CDR2 YSYEKL. V was cut by 3 bases and J by 7 bases, with 16 bases left in between. CDR3 bases: TGCGCCAGCAGCCAGGGGTGGGGGGAACAGAATTCACCCCTCCACTTT. It is translated as CASSQGWGEQNSPLHF.

V gene TRBV5-8 combines with J gene TRBJ2-7; TRBD1 matches at 8 bases. The length of the CDR3 is 13 residues. V shed 3 bases and J 7 bases; nucleotides not matched to a gene: 6. In germline, CDR1 is SGHTS, CDR2 YDEGEE. The CDR3: CASSYLTGGEQYV. DNA for the CDR3: TGTGCCAGCAGCTACCTAACAGGGGGTGAGCAGTACGTC.

This sequence joins TRBV13 and TRBJ1-1, with D possibly matching TRBD1 (6 bases). The ends were cut back, 8 bases at V and 8 bases at J, with 15 bases in the middle. The CDR3 length is 12 residues. CDR1 and CDR2 from the germline V gene are PRHDT and FYEKMQ (reference sequence). CDR3 DNA: TGTGCCAGCGAGGGACAATTGAAAGAAGCTTTCTTT. Translated: CASEGQLKEAFF. Full variable domain (rest looked up from reference TRBV13 and TRBJ1-1): AAGVIQSPRHLIKEKRETATLKCYPIPRHDTVYWYQQGPGQDPQFLISFYEKMQSDKGSIPDRFSAQQFSDYHSELNMSSLELGDSALYFCASEGQLKEAFFGQGTRLTVV.

The chain has TRBV6-5 and TRBJ2-1; 7 nucleotides agree with TRBD1. V lost 6 bases and J lost 3; bases outside the gene matches: 2. This CDR3 spans 13 amino acids. Germline CDR1 reads MNHEY; CDR2 reads SVGAGI. The chain's CDR3 is CASSWDSYNEQFF. In nucleotides, the CDR3 is TGTGCCAGCAGCTGGGACAGCTACAATGAGCAGTTCTTC.

The chain is built from TRBV19 and TRBJ2-2; the D gene is possibly TRBD2 (5 bases). V lost 3 bases and J lost 2, with 10 bases in between. The length of the CDR3 is 15 residues. Germline CDR1 reads LNHDA; CDR2 reads SQIVND (reference sequence). CDR3 bases: TGTGCCAGTAGTATTCTTACGGGAAACACCGGGGAGCTGTTTTTT. Translation gives CASSILTGNTGELFF.

The chain employs TRBV6-1 and TRBJ2-5; maybe TRBD2 (6 bases). V lost 0 bases to trimming and J lost 4 bases, with 21 bases between them. The CDR3 extends over 18 amino acids. Germline V gene sequence: CDR1 MNHNS, CDR2 SASEGT. CDR3 nucleotides: TGTGCCAGCAGTGAAGCCCGTCCTCCGGGAGTAGAGGGAGAGACCCAGTACTTC. Its translation: CASSEARPPGVEGETQYF.

The chain employs TRBV7-9 and TRBJ2-1, with 9 bases fitting TRBD1. V shed 5 bases, J shed 1 base, and the junction held 12 bases outside the gene matches. The germline CDR1 and CDR2 sequences are SEHNR and FQNEAQ (reference sequence). The CDR3 covers 18 residues. CDR3 residues: CASSQRTTDRGSYNEQFF. CDR3 sequence (DNA): TGTGCCAGCAGCCAAAGAACAACGGACAGGGGTTCCTACAATGAGCAGTTCTTC.

CDR3 sequence reads: CASGRDKRETQYF. In nucleotides, the CDR3 is TGTGCCAGCGGAAGGGACAAGCGGGAGACCCAGTACTTC. The V and J genes are TRBV2 and TRBJ2-5, with D perhaps matching TRBD1 (6 bases). The V gene's germline CDR1 is SNHLY and CDR2 FYNNEI. The CDR3 is 13 amino acids. Trimming left V 8 bases short and J 5 bases short, with 15 bases between.

V gene TRBV9 combines with J gene TRBJ2-1; 7 nucleotides align to TRBD2. Germline V CDR1 and CDR2: SGDLS, YYNGEE. V shed 0 bases, J shed 0 bases, and the junction held 3 bases outside the gene matches. CDR3 length: 16 residues. The CDR3 DNA follows: TGTGCCAGCAGCGTAGGGACTAGGATCTCCTACAATGAGCAGTTCTTC. It codes for CASSVGTRISYNEQFF. The variable domain in full, with the rest retrieved from reference TRBV9 and TRBJ2-1, is DSGVTQTPKHLITATGQRVTLRCSPRSGDLSVYWYQQSLDQGLQFLIQYYNGEERAKGNILERFSAQQFPDLHSELNLSSLELGDSALYFCASSVGTRISYNEQFFGPGTRLTVL.

This clone was detected only once. The J gene is TRBJ1-4, the V gene TRBV11-3; no firm D call. The V and J ends lost 5 bases and 0 bases respectively, with 13 bases between them. The CDR3 contains 16 residues. Looked up from germline, CDR1 is SGHNT and CDR2 is YENEEA. CDR3 protein: CASSKTAVATNEKLFF. The CDR3 DNA sequence: TGTGCCAGCAGCAAAACAGCCGTTGCAACTAATGAAAAACTGTTTTTT.

The rearrangement links TRBV7-8 to TRBJ2-1, with TRBD1 matching 7 bases. J lost 8 bases, V lost 5 bases, and 9 bases had no gene match. Germline V gives CDR1 SGHVS, CDR2 FQNEAQ. The CDR3 is made up of 14 amino acids. CDR3 loop: CASSGPGQRDEQFF. The CDR3 DNA sequence: TGTGCCAGCAGCGGACCGGGACAGAGGGATGAGCAGTTCTTC.

The CDR3 is CASSQGRLSYEQYF. The DNA of the CDR3 is TGTGCCAGCAGCCAAGGGCGACTTTCCTACGAGCAGTACTTC. The V gene is TRBV3-1 (or the pseudogene TRBV3-2), the J gene TRBJ2-7; D remains unclear. The V end lost 1 base, the J end lost 1 base, and 8 bases lay between the germline ends. The CDR3 is 14 amino acids. Germline CDR1 LGHDT, CDR2 YNNKEL (reference sequence).

This sequence joins TRBV24-1 and TRBJ1-4, with 8 bases matching TRBD1. The CDR3 has 16 amino acids. V lost 3 bases, J lost 8 bases, and 10 bases stayed unmatched. Germline CDR1 reads KGHDR; CDR2 reads SFDVKD. This CDR3 is CATSDNQQGGREKLFF. The CDR3, as DNA: TGTGCCACCAGTGATAATCAACAGGGGGGGCGCGAAAAACTGTTTTTT.

V is TRBV7-3 and J is TRBJ2-2; D possibly corresponds to TRBD2 (6 bases). The CDR3 has 16 residues. Germline V gene sequence: CDR1 SGHTA, CDR2 FQGTGA. Trimming pared 0 bases from V and 2 bases from J, leaving 10 bases between. As DNA, the CDR3 is TGTGCCAGCAGCTTAACTGTGACTAGAAACACCGGGGAGCTGTTTTTT. Its translation is CASSLTVTRNTGELFF. The full variable domain, completed using reference TRBV7-3 and TRBJ2-2, is GAGVSQTPSNKVTEKGKYVELRCDPISGHTALYWYRQSLGQGPEFLIYFQGTGAADDSGLPNDRFFAVRPEGSVSTLKIQRTERGDSAVYLCASSLTVTRNTGELFFGEGSRLTVL.

J is TRBJ1-2 and V is TRBV7-9; 10 bases are shared with TRBD1. CDR1 is SEHNR and CDR2 is FQNEAQ in the germline V gene (reference sequence). V lost 5 bases to trimming and J lost 2 bases; unmatched junction nucleotides: 5. CDR3 length: 15 amino acids. In DNA form, the CDR3 reads TGTGCCAGCAGCCCCGGACAGGGGGGGAACTATGGCTACACCTTC. Translating it yields CASSPGQGGNYGYTF.

This clone was detected once. The chain employs TRBV2 and TRBJ1-5, with D tentatively TRBD1 (5 bases). CDR3 length equals 15 residues. CDR1 and CDR2 from the germline V gene are SNHLY and FYNNEI. Trimming removed 7 bases at V and 1 base at J, with 14 bases between. CDR3 sequence: CASTPPGPSNQPQHF. The CDR3 region has the DNA TGTGCCAGCACCCCTCCAGGGCCAAGCAATCAGCCCCAGCATTTT.

This clone was seen once. J is TRBJ1-2 and V is TRBV4-1; D unresolved. Germline lookup yields CDR1 MGHRA and CDR2 YSYEKL. Trimming left V 1 base short and J 2 bases short, with 8 bases between. The CDR3 is 14 residues long. CDR3 nucleotides: TGCGCCAGCAGCCAAGTGGGCGAGAACTATGGCTACACCTTC. This translates into CASSQVGENYGYTF.

V gene TRBV19 combines with J gene TRBJ2-3, with TRBD2 as a possible D gene (7 bases). Germline V CDR1 and CDR2: LNHDA, SQIVND (reference sequence). The CDR3 spans 15 residues. The V end was cut by 11 bases, the J end by 4 bases, with 22 bases between. DNA of the CDR3: TGTGCCCTGGGGGGGGGCAGGGGTTACCCAGATACGCAGTATTTT. Encoded protein: CALGGGRGYPDTQYF.

The gene calls are TRBV28 and TRBJ2-3; 7 nucleotides align to TRBD1. Germline V lookup: CDR1 MDHEN, CDR2 SYDVKM. V was pared by 6 bases and J by 0 bases, with 6 bases of the junction left unmatched. This CDR3 spans 15 amino acids. The CDR3 region has the DNA TGTGCCAGCAGCCAGACAGGGATGAGCACAGATACGCAGTATTTT. Translation: CASSQTGMSTDTQYF.

The V gene is TRBV27, the J gene TRBJ2-2; 7 positions agree with TRBD1. V lost 10 bases to trimming and J lost 5 bases; unmatched junction nucleotides: 13. This CDR3 spans 15 amino acids. Per germline, CDR1 MNHEY and CDR2 SMNVEV (reference sequence). The CDR3 loop reads CATKGQTDLTGELFF. The CDR3 DNA is TGTGCCACCAAGGGACAGACAGATTTAACCGGGGAGCTGTTTTTT.